The source of this TCR beta chain is a study of metastatic and nonmetastatic thyroid tumors. Whole-study context: A comparison of repertoires was made across blood and tumor or nodule tissue from malignant and benign thyroid patients.

Study-wide findings and caveats: Significantly higher TCR beta diversity was reportedly seen in malignant thyroid tumors than benign nodules, in blood and tumor.

MiXCR was used by TCRdb to re-call the PCR reads. The sample has about 45,000 clones; less than 4.5% are singletons. This clone has only a few counts. No antigen is known for it. Thyroid surgery had not been preceded by any treatment in any patient. This clonotype was obtained from a female donor with papillary thyroid cancer or a benign thyroid nodule (not recorded which). Some clones in this sample may be carry-over from other donors' samples. What was sequenced was blood.

The CDR3 sequence is CASSLETGAGMTGELFF. CDR3 sequence (DNA): TGTGCCAGCAGTTTAGAAACGGGAGCGGGCATGACCGGGGAGCTGTTTTTT. V is TRBV12-3 or TRBV12-4 and J is TRBJ2-2, with D perhaps TRBD2 (6 bases). There are 17 residues in the CDR3. Trimming removed 1 base at V and 5 bases at J, with 17 bases between.